This is a list of T cell receptor beta chains from one sample in a study of shared clonotypes between healthy human individuals. The repertoire was sequenced with immunoSEQ multiplex PCR; TCRdb's copy has only in-frame clones and lacks some. Of about 870,000 clones listed, 80% to 95% are singletons. Sample: naive CD8+ T cells sorted from blood. All receptors come from a man aged 30-40 years in good health. Each CDR3 is given with its conserved first and last residue. A D gene is named only where the DNA matches it firmly. A clone size is listed for some rows: how often the clone was seen (once, few, many), or a class if it is expanded.

J: TRBJ1-5
V: TRBV30
D: -
size: -
DNA: TGTGCCTGGAGTGTAGAATCGGGGGGTCAGCCCCAGCATTTT
CDR3: CAWSVESGGQPQHF

J: TRBJ2-3
V: TRBV27
D: TRBD2
size: -
DNA: TGTGCCAGCAGTTTAGGTAGTAGCGGGAGCACAGATACGCAGTATTTT
CDR3: CASSLGSSGSTDTQYF

J: TRBJ2-4
V: TRBV29-1
D: TRBD1
size: -
DNA: TGCAGCGTTGAAGATTGGGACAGGGAGCTAGCCAAAAACATTCAGTACTTC
CDR3: CSVEDWDRELAKNIQYF

J: TRBJ2-7
V: TRBV13
D: -
size: -
DNA: TGTGCCAGCAGCTTATCTCTAAGCTACGAGCAGTACTTC
CDR3: CASSLSLSYEQYF

J: TRBJ2-7
V: TRBV29-1
D: TRBD1
size: -
DNA: TGCAGCGTTGAGGGACAGAGCCCCCACGAGCAGTACTTC
CDR3: CSVEGQSPHEQYF

J: TRBJ1-1
V: TRBV19
D: -
size: -
DNA: TGTGCCAGTAGTATCCAGGGTTGGGCTGGGGAGGCCACTGAAGCTTTCTTT
CDR3: CASSIQGWAGEATEAFF

J: TRBJ2-7
V: TRBV13
D: TRBD1
size: -
DNA: TGTGCCAGCAGCTTAGGCAACAGGGGGAGCTCCTACGAGCAGTACTTC
CDR3: CASSLGNRGSSYEQYF

J: TRBJ2-1
V: TRBV9
D: -
size: -
DNA: TGTGCCAGCAGCGTAGATTTGGGAGGGGGAAACTCCTACAATGAGCAGTTCTTC
CDR3: CASSVDLGGGNSYNEQFF

J: TRBJ1-3
V: TRBV28
D: -
size: -
DNA: TGTGCCAGCAGTCCCTTGTCGACCGGCTCTTCTGGAAACACCATATATTTT
CDR3: CASSPLSTGSSGNTIYF

J: TRBJ2-1
V: TRBV6-6
D: -
size: -
DNA: TGTGCCAGCAGTTACTCAGGGACGGTCGGTCGTGAGCAGTTCTTC
CDR3: CASSYSGTVGREQFF

J: TRBJ2-6
V: TRBV6-1
D: TRBD2
size: -
DNA: TGTGCCAGCAGTGGCTGGAGCGCCGGGACTAGCTTCTCTGGGGCCAACGTCCTGACTTTC
CDR3: CASSGWSAGTSFSGANVLTF

J: TRBJ2-2
V: TRBV27
D: TRBD1
size: once
DNA: TGTGCCAGCAGTATCAACTACAGGGGCGGCACCGGGGAGCTGTTTTTT
CDR3: CASSINYRGGTGELFF

J: TRBJ2-6
V: TRBV7-9
D: TRBD1
size: -
DNA: TGTGCCAGCAGCCCCCGGGACAGACCCTCTGGGGCCAACGTCCTGACTTTC
CDR3: CASSPRDRPSGANVLTF

J: TRBJ2-1
V: TRBV5-8
D: TRBD2
size: -
DNA: TGTGCCAGCAGCTTGTCCGGCGGGAGATACAATGAGCAGTTCTTC
CDR3: CASSLSGGRYNEQFF

J: TRBJ2-1
V: TRBV29-1
D: TRBD2
size: -
DNA: TGCAGCGTTGAAGAGGGACTAGCGGGAGGGCCTGACAATGAGCAGTTCTTC
CDR3: CSVEEGLAGGPDNEQFF

J: TRBJ2-6
V: TRBV7-9
D: -
size: -
DNA: TGTGCCAGTCCAGGGGTTGCTGGGGCCAACGTCCTGACTTTC
CDR3: CASPGVAGANVLTF

J: TRBJ2-1
V: TRBV7-9
D: -
size: -
DNA: TGTGCCAGCAGCTTAGGCAGGGCGGTGGGTGAGCAGTTCTTC
CDR3: CASSLGRAVGEQFF

J: TRBJ1-1
V: TRBV6-5
D: -
size: -
DNA: TGTGCCAGCAGTGAAGAGGGGAAAGCTTTCTTT
CDR3: CASSEEGKAFF

J: TRBJ2-7
V: TRBV4-1
D: TRBD1
size: -
DNA: TGCGCCAGCAGCCCACGGGACAGGGGCGCCTACGAGCAGTACTTC
CDR3: CASSPRDRGAYEQYF

J: TRBJ1-1
V: TRBV30
D: -
size: -
DNA: TGTGCCTGGAGTGTACTCACAAACACTGAAGCTTTCTTT
CDR3: CAWSVLTNTEAFF

J: TRBJ2-5
V: TRBV12-1
D: -
size: -
DNA: TGTGCCAGCATGACGCGACGGTCCGAGGCCCAGTACTTC
CDR3: CASMTRRSEAQYF

J: TRBJ2-7
V: TRBV6-5
D: -
size: once
DNA: TGTGCCAGCAGTTACCTGCCCGCCCTGAAGGAGCAGTACTTC
CDR3: CASSYLPALKEQYF

J: TRBJ2-3
V: TRBV6-5
D: -
size: once
DNA: TGTGCCATAAGCCCGCAGCCTGAAGGCACAGATACGCAGTATTTT
CDR3: CAISPQPEGTDTQYF

J: TRBJ2-3
V: TRBV13
D: TRBD2
size: -
DNA: TGTGCCAGCAGCTCTCTAGCGGGAGCCCCCACAGATACGCAGTATTTT
CDR3: CASSSLAGAPTDTQYF

J: TRBJ2-7
V: TRBV28
D: TRBD1
size: -
DNA: TGTGCCAGCAGTTCACAGGGGGCTCGCTACGAGCAGTACTTC
CDR3: CASSSQGARYEQYF

J: TRBJ1-2
V: TRBV6-6
D: -
size: -
DNA: TGTGCCAGCAGTTACTCGAACAGTAACTATGGCTACACCTTC
CDR3: CASSYSNSNYGYTF

J: TRBJ1-1
V: TRBV29-1
D: -
size: -
DNA: TGCAGCGTTGTAATTGGACGCAAAGAAGCTTTCTTT
CDR3: CSVVIGRKEAFF

J: TRBJ2-3
V: TRBV25-1
D: -
size: -
DNA: TGTGCCAGCAGTGAATCCGGGTCCACAGATACGCAGTATTTT
CDR3: CASSESGSTDTQYF

J: TRBJ1-2
V: TRBV7-8
D: -
size: -
DNA: TGTGCCAGCAGCTTACCAGGGGAAAACTATGGCTACACCTTC
CDR3: CASSLPGENYGYTF

J: TRBJ2-1
V: TRBV7-8
D: -
size: few
DNA: TGTGCCAGCAGCTTAGCGCAAATATATGAGCAGTTCTTC
CDR3: CASSLAQIYEQFF

J: TRBJ2-7
V: TRBV6-5
D: -
size: -
DNA: TGTGCCAGCAGTTACAACACAGGGTTGTACGAGCAGTACTTC
CDR3: CASSYNTGLYEQYF

J: TRBJ2-2
V: TRBV2
D: TRBD2
size: -
DNA: TGTGCCAGCAGAGCCGGGACTAGTATTTCCGGGGAGCTGTTTTTT
CDR3: CASRAGTSISGELFF

J: TRBJ2-7
V: TRBV5-8
D: -
size: -
DNA: TGTGCCAGCAGATTGACTCGAGTAGACTTC
CDR3: CASRLTRVDF